These 24 T cell receptor beta chains came from one sample sequenced in a study of early T cells in non-severe SARS-CoV-2 infection. TCRdb reprocessed the 5' RACE reads via MiXCR and lists one record per CDR3 protein. The sample shows about 69,000 distinct CDR3 sequences, approximately 4.6% of them seen only once. The sample here was whole blood, taken at baseline. Source of these receptors: an adult who was a healthcare worker with PCR-confirmed SARS-CoV-2 infection or an uninfected control (not recorded which). The donor label of this sample is uncertain.

The chain links TRBV10-3 to TRBJ2-3; possibly TRBD2 for D (5 bases). Germline V gene sequence: CDR1 ENHRY, CDR2 SYGVKD. The CDR3 is made up of 13 amino acids. The V gene lost 7 bases and the J gene lost 2 bases, with 10 bases spanning the gap. This CDR3 is CAIKDWFTDTQYF. The CDR3 DNA sequence: TGTGCCATCAAGGACTGGTTCACAGATACGCAGTATTTT.

This clonotype showed up many times. V usage is TRBV4-3 and J usage is TRBJ2-1; 15 bases are a match to TRBD2. Germline loops: CDR1 LGHNA, CDR2 YSLEER. V was clipped by 6 bases and J by 15 bases; unmatched bases: 6. CDR3 length equals 13 residues. This chain's CDR3 is CASRQGTSGGLFF. Here the CDR3 DNA reads TGCGCCAGCAGACAGGGGACTAGCGGGGGGCTGTTCTTC.

V usage is TRBV4-3 and J usage is TRBJ2-7; no clear D gene. V was shortened by 0 bases and J by 3 bases, with 6 bases between the two germline ends. The germline V gene encodes CDR1 LGHNA and CDR2 YSLEER. This CDR3 spans 13 amino acids. The CDR3 bases are TGCGCCAGCAGCCAAGACCTGGACTACGAGCAGTACTTC. Residues: CASSQDLDYEQYF.

This clonotype was counted at least ten times. V gene TRBV20-1 combines with J gene TRBJ2-7; D uncertain. With 2 bases removed from V and 4 bases from J, the gap between germline ends came to 6 bases. Germline CDR1 is DFQATT and CDR2 is SNEGSKA (reference sequence). The CDR3 covers 11 residues. The CDR3 is CSARLKYEQYF. Written as DNA, the CDR3 is TGCAGTGCTAGACTCAAGTACGAGCAGTACTTC.

Ten or more counts support this clonotype. V and J are TRBV3-1 and TRBJ1-1; D is ambiguous. This CDR3 comprises 13 residues. Germline V gives CDR1 LGHDT, CDR2 YNNKEL (reference sequence). The V end lost 1 base, the J end lost 0 bases, and 3 bases lay between the germline ends. The CDR3 is CASSQVLNTEAFF. CDR3 DNA sequence: TGTGCCAGCAGCCAAGTATTGAACACTGAAGCTTTCTTT.

In this sample, this clonotype turned up many times. The CDR3 protein is CASSLTQGEVAAQYF. The CDR3 nucleotides read TGTGCCAGCAGCTTAACCCAGGGTGAGGTTGCCGCGCAGTATTTT. The chain joins TRBV7-2 to TRBJ2-3; D is possibly TRBD1 (5 bases). Per germline, CDR1 SGHTA and CDR2 FQGNSA. The CDR3 totals 15 residues. The V end lost 2 bases, the J end lost 10 bases, and 19 bases lay between the germline ends.

This clonotype was seen repeatedly, ten times or more. This chain joins TRBV29-1 and TRBJ2-5; D unresolved. In germline, CDR1 is SQVTM, CDR2 ANQGSEA. The ends were cut back, 6 bases at V and 6 bases at J, with 11 bases in the middle. The CDR3 consists of 11 residues. CDR3 loop: CSVDLRQTQYF. In DNA form, the CDR3 reads TGCAGCGTGGATTTAAGGCAGACCCAGTACTTC.

This clonotype appeared a few times. The rearrangement links TRBV27 to TRBJ1-1; 10 bases are a match to TRBD1. V lost 5 bases to trimming and J lost 1 base; unmatched junction nucleotides: 10. The CDR3 length is 17 residues. Germline CDR1 MNHEY, CDR2 SMNVEV (reference sequence). This chain's CDR3 is CASSPRTGGFGNTEAFF. CDR3 bases: TGTGCCAGCAGTCCTCGGACAGGGGGGTTTGGGAACACTGAAGCTTTCTTT.

In this sample, this clonotype turned up many times. The chain is built from TRBV13 and TRBJ2-5; D not certain. The germline CDR1 and CDR2 sequences are PRHDT and FYEKMQ (reference sequence). V was cut by 5 bases and J by 7 bases, with 23 bases left in between. The CDR3 spans 16 residues. CDR3 in amino acids: CASSRKMALPSGTQYF. DNA of the CDR3: TGTGCCAGCAGCCGCAAGATGGCCCTCCCCTCCGGGACCCAGTACTTC.

This clonotype was seen a few times. This chain uses TRBV4-1 with TRBJ2-2; 10 nucleotides align to TRBD1. V shed 4 bases, J shed 5 bases, and the junction held 4 bases outside the gene matches. The CDR3 is made up of 15 amino acids. Per germline, CDR1 MGHRA and CDR2 YSYEKL. This CDR3 is CASSPGTGVTGELFF. CDR3 sequence (DNA): TGCGCCAGCAGCCCCGGGACAGGGGTAACCGGGGAGCTGTTTTTT.

This clonotype was observed many times. This CDR3 is CATSDPGGGDSTDTQYF. The CDR3 nucleotides are TGTGCCACCAGTGATCCCGGAGGGGGGGACAGCACAGATACGCAGTATTTT. J is TRBJ2-3 and V is TRBV24-1; perhaps TRBD2 as D (7 bases). The CDR3 length is 17 residues. Trimming took 3 bases from V and 0 from J, leaving 15 bases between them. From germline, CDR1 is KGHDR and CDR2 SFDVKD.

This clonotype was detected only a few times. The CDR3 reads CASSPRDRGPTDTQYF. CDR3 nucleotides: TGTGCCAGCAGCCCCCGGGACAGGGGGCCCACAGATACGCAGTATTTT. V is TRBV11-2 and J is TRBJ2-3; TRBD1 agrees at 12 bases. The CDR3 consists of 16 residues. CDR1 is SGHAT and CDR2 is FQNNGV in the germline V gene. J was trimmed by 2 bases and V by 5 bases; bases with no gene match: 5.

In its sample, this clonotype was seen many times. The rearrangement links TRBV7-9 to TRBJ1-1; D ambiguous. V was trimmed by 1 base and J by 8 bases, leaving 5 bases between them. Germline lookup yields CDR1 SEHNR and CDR2 FQNEAQ (reference sequence). CDR3 length: 11 residues. The CDR3 DNA follows: TGTGCCAGCAGCTTAGGCTTCGAAGCTTTCTTT. It is translated as CASSLGFEAFF.

The V gene is TRBV6-5, the J gene TRBJ1-1, with TRBD1 matching 10 bases. The CDR3 length is 16 residues. Germline V gene sequence: CDR1 MNHEY, CDR2 SVGAGI. Losses at the gene ends were 2 bases for V and 5 bases for J; bases not matched to a gene: 8. The DNA of the CDR3 is TGTGCCAGCAGTTACAGACAGGGGGCAGAGGGGACTGAAGCTTTCTTT. Its protein product is CASSYRQGAEGTEAFF.

This clonotype was detected ten times or more. The chain carries TRBV19 and TRBJ2-1, with D tentatively TRBD1 or TRBD2 (5 bases each). This CDR3 region has 15 residues. Germline-derived CDR1 and CDR2 are LNHDA and SQIVND (reference sequence). The germline V and J ends were trimmed by 4 bases and 3 bases, with 13 bases remaining between them. CDR3 sequence: CASSTSGTDYNEQFF. CDR3 coding DNA: TGTGCCAGTAGTACCTCCGGGACGGACTACAATGAGCAGTTCTTC. Full variable domain (missing parts from reference TRBV19 and TRBJ2-1): DGGITQSPKYLFRKEGQNVTLSCEQNLNHDAMYWYRQDPGQGLRLIYYSQIVNDFQKGDIAEGYSVSREKKESFPLTVTSAQKNPTAFYLCASSTSGTDYNEQFFGPGTRLTVL.

This clonotype appeared a few times. The chain combines TRBV6-2 or TRBV6-3 with TRBJ1-1; D is undetermined. The CDR3 sequence is 13 residues long. V was clipped by 9 bases and J by 3 bases, with 14 bases between them. Germline V gene sequence: CDR1 MNHEY, CDR2 SVGEGT. In DNA form, the CDR3 reads TGTGCCAGTGGGGTCTTTAGGGACACTGAAGCTTTCTTT. Residues: CASGVFRDTEAFF.

The genes are TRBV12-3 or TRBV12-4 and TRBJ2-7, with D perhaps TRBD2 (5 bases). The germline V and J ends were trimmed by 3 bases and 6 bases, with 12 bases remaining between them. The CDR3 consists of 13 residues. The CDR3, as DNA: TGTGCCAGCAGTTTGCTTCCCGAGGGCGAGCAGTACTTC. Translated, it gives CASSLLPEGEQYF.

This clonotype was seen ten or more times. The rearrangement links TRBV3-1 to TRBJ1-5; D is uncertain. The V gene's germline CDR1 is LGHDT and CDR2 YNNKEL (reference sequence). Trimming cost V 2 bases and J 6 bases, with 5 bases left between them. The CDR3 is 12 residues long. This CDR3 reads CASSQLGQPQHF. CDR3 nucleotides: TGTGCCAGCAGCCAACTGGGTCAGCCCCAGCATTTT. Using reference TRBV3-1 and TRBJ1-5 for the parts outside the CDR3, the full variable domain is DTAVSQTPKYLVTQMGNDKSIKCEQNLGHDTMYWYKQDSKKFLKIMFSYNNKELIINETVPNRFSPKSPDKAHLNLHINSLELGDSAVYFCASSQLGQPQHFGDGTRLSIL.

This clonotype was recorded many times. V usage is TRBV11-2 and J usage is TRBJ2-4; 9 bases fit TRBD2. This CDR3 has 15 amino acids. With V trimmed by 6 bases and J by 1 base, 4 bases remained unmatched. Germline CDR1 and CDR2: SGHAT and FQNNGV. CDR3 in DNA: TGTGCCAGCAGTTCTAGCGGGGACGCCAAAAACATTCAGTACTTC. It is translated as CASSSSGDAKNIQYF.

This clonotype was seen only a few times. This chain joins TRBV6-5 and TRBJ1-1; D remains ambiguous. The CDR3 covers 14 residues. Germline-derived CDR1 and CDR2 are MNHEY and SVGAGI. Trimming shortened V by 2 bases and J by 2 bases, and 9 bases separated the two germline ends. CDR3 bases: TGTGCCAGCAGTTACGTTCCGGATAACACTGAAGCTTTCTTT. Its translation is CASSYVPDNTEAFF.

Ten or more counts support this clonotype. The rearrangement uses TRBV12-3 or TRBV12-4 and TRBJ2-7, with TRBD1 matching 10 bases. Losses at the gene ends were 5 bases for V and 0 bases for J; bases not matched to a gene: 4. This CDR3 is 15 amino acids long. The CDR3 here is CASSPRTGGSYEQYF. The CDR3 nucleotides read TGTGCCAGCAGTCCCCGGACAGGGGGCTCCTACGAGCAGTACTTC.

This clonotype was detected many times. The J gene is TRBJ1-6, the V gene TRBV28; 8 nucleotides agree with TRBD1. This CDR3 has 16 amino acids. V was clipped by 5 bases and J by 10 bases; unmatched bases: 13. Germline CDR1 MDHEN, CDR2 SYDVKM. Here the CDR3 DNA reads TGTGCCAGCAGTCCCCCACTGAGGACAGGGAACTCACCCCTCCACTTT. Translated: CASSPPLRTGNSPLHF.

This clonotype appeared many times. The gene calls are TRBV27 and TRBJ2-7; 7 bases are shared with TRBD2. This CDR3 has 15 residues. With V trimmed by 3 bases and J by 1 base, 6 bases remained unmatched. In germline, CDR1 is MNHEY, CDR2 SMNVEV (reference sequence). The CDR3 region has the DNA TGTGCCAGCAGTTTGACGATCGGGGGGTCCTACGAGCAGTACTTC. This encodes CASSLTIGGSYEQYF.

The rearrangement uses TRBV7-2 and TRBJ1-4; tentatively, D is TRBD1 (5 bases). Germline V gene lookup returns CDR1 SGHTA and CDR2 FQGNSA. Trimming stripped 5 bases from V and 7 bases from J, with 14 bases between. This CDR3 has 14 amino acids. The CDR3: CASSRDREIEKLFF. Here the CDR3 DNA reads TGTGCCAGCAGCCGAGACAGAGAGATTGAAAAACTGTTTTTT.